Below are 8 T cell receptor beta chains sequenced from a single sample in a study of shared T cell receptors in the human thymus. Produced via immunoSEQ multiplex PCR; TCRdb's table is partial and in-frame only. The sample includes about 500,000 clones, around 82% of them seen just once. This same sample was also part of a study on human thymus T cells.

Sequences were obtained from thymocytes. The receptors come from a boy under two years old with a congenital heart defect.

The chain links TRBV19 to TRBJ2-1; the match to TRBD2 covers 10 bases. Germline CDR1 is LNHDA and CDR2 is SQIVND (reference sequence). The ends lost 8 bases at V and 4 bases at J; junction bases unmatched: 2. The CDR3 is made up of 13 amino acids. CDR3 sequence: CASGLAAYNEQFF. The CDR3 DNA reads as TGTGCCAGTGGACTAGCGGCATACAATGAGCAGTTCTTC.

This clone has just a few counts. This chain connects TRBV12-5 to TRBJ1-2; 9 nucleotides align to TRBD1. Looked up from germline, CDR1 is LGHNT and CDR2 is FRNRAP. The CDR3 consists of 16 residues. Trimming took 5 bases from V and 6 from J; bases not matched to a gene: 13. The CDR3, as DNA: TGTGCTAGTGGTCCCGATAAAACAGGGGGCGCCCATGGCTACACCTTC. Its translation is CASGPDKTGGAHGYTF.

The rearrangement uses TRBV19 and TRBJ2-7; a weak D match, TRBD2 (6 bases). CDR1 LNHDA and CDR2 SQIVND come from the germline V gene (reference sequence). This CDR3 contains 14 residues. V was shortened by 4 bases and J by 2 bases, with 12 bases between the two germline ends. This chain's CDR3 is CASSRRGPAYEQYF. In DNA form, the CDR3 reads TGTGCCAGTAGTAGGAGGGGCCCCGCCTACGAGCAGTACTTC. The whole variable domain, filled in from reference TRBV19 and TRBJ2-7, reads DGGITQSPKYLFRKEGQNVTLSCEQNLNHDAMYWYRQDPGQGLRLIYYSQIVNDFQKGDIAEGYSVSREKKESFPLTVTSAQKNPTAFYLCASSRRGPAYEQYFGPGTRLTVT.

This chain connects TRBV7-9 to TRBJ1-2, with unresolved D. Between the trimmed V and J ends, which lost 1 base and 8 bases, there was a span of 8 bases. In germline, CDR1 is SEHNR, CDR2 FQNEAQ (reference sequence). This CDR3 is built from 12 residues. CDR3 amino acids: CASSLGGRGYTF. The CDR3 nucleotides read TGTGCCAGCAGCTTAGGCGGGAGAGGCTACACCTTC.

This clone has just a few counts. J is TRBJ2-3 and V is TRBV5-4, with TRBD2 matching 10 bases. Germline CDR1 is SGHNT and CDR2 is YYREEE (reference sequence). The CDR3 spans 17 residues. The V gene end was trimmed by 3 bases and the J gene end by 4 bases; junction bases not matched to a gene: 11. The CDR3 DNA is TGTGCCAGCAGCTGGGCACCACTAGCGGGGTGGTCAGATACGCAGTATTTT. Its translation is CASSWAPLAGWSDTQYF.

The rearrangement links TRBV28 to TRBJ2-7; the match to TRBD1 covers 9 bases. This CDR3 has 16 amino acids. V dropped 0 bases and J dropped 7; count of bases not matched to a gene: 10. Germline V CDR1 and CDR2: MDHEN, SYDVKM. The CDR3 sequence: CASSLCPSGTGWEQYF. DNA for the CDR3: TGTGCCAGCAGTTTATGCCCCTCCGGGACAGGGTGGGAGCAGTACTTC.

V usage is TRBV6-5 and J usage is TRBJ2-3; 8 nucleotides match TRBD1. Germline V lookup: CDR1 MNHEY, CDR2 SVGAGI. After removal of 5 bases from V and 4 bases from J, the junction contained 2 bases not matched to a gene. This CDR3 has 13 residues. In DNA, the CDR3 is TGTGCCAGCAGTCGGACAGGGCCAGATACGCAGTATTTT. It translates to CASSRTGPDTQYF.

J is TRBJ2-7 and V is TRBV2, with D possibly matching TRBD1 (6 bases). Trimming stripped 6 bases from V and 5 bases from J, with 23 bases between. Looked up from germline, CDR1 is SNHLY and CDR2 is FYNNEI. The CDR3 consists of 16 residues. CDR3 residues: CASSGHRDNPNHEQYF. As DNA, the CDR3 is TGTGCCAGCAGCGGTCACCGGGACAATCCCAACCACGAGCAGTACTTC.